Below are 26 T cell receptor beta chains sequenced from a single sample in a study of early T cells in non-severe SARS-CoV-2 infection. TCRdb reprocessed the 5' RACE reads via MiXCR and lists one record per CDR3 protein. The data contain under 60,000 distinct CDR3 sequences, 10% of them singletons. Sequenced input: whole blood. These receptors were taken from an adult who was a healthcare worker with PCR-confirmed SARS-CoV-2 infection or an uninfected control (not recorded which).

This clonotype was seen repeatedly, ten times or more. The V gene is TRBV6-2 or TRBV6-3, the J gene TRBJ1-5; tentatively, D is TRBD1 (6 bases). Germline CDR1 reads MNHEY; CDR2 reads SVGEGT. V was shortened by 8 bases and J by 3 bases, with 17 bases between the two germline ends. This CDR3 region has 15 residues. CDR3 nucleotide sequence: TGTGCCAGCGCCCTCGCAGGGGTAGACAATCAGCCCCAGCATTTT. Its translation is CASALAGVDNQPQHF.

This clonotype was seen many times. The gene calls are TRBV11-2 and TRBJ2-5; the D gene could be TRBD1 or TRBD2 (6 bases each). Germline values: CDR1 SGHAT, CDR2 FQNNGV. There are 15 residues in the CDR3. V lost 5 bases and J 5 bases, leaving 18 bases between the germline ends. The CDR3 is CASSQLRGALETQYF. Written as DNA, the CDR3 is TGTGCCAGCAGCCAGCTGAGGGGGGCTTTGGAGACCCAGTACTTC.

Notes on this clonotype: A much larger clone is a single base away; this may be a read error. The V gene is TRBV7-9, the J gene TRBJ2-1, with TRBD1 matching over 8 bases. V dropped 3 bases and J dropped 12; count of bases not matched to a gene: 10. The germline CDR1 and CDR2 sequences are SEHNR and FQNEAQ (reference sequence). There are 14 residues in the CDR3. Here the CDR3 reads CASSFGQGIDAQFF. The CDR3 nucleotides read TGTGCCAGCAGCTTTGGACAGGGCATCGATGCGCAGTTCTTC.

Many counts were recorded for this clonotype. The J gene is TRBJ2-2, the V gene TRBV7-2; TRBD2 aligns across 10 bases. This CDR3 contains 16 residues. V was pared by 5 bases and J by 5 bases, with 8 bases of the junction left unmatched. Germline V CDR1 and CDR2: SGHTA, FQGNSA. CDR3: CASSLTGTSVTGELFF. The CDR3 coding sequence is TGTGCCAGCAGCCTAACCGGGACTAGCGTTACCGGGGAGCTGTTTTTT.

This clonotype has at least ten counts. This rearrangement joins TRBV5-6 to TRBJ1-1; the D gene is possibly TRBD1 (5 bases). Germline V lookup: CDR1 SGHDT, CDR2 YYEEEE. The CDR3 totals 14 residues. The germline V and J ends were trimmed by 0 bases and 3 bases, with 9 bases remaining between them. CDR3 protein: CASSLVRGDTEAFF. CDR3 DNA sequence: TGTGCCAGCAGCTTGGTTAGGGGAGACACTGAAGCTTTCTTT. Full variable domain (rest looked up from reference TRBV5-6 and TRBJ1-1): DAGVTQSPTHLIKTRGQQVTLRCSPKSGHDTVSWYQQALGQGPQFIFQYYEEEERQRGNFPDRFSGHQFPNYSSELNVNALLLGDSALYLCASSLVRGDTEAFFGQGTRLTVV.

This rearrangement joins TRBV6-2 or TRBV6-3 to TRBJ2-3, with 9 positions matching TRBD2. Germline V gives CDR1 MNHEY, CDR2 SVGEGT. The CDR3 is made up of 13 amino acids. Trimming removed 7 bases from V and 6 bases from J; junction bases left unmatched: 5. This CDR3 is CASKSSGRDTQYF. CDR3 bases: TGTGCCAGCAAGTCCAGCGGGAGGGATACGCAGTATTTT.

Worth noting for this clonotype: Mismatch with germline at one junction end may stem from a read error. The genes are TRBV20-1 and TRBJ1-6; D is ambiguous. The CDR3 has 14 amino acids. Germline CDR1 reads DFQATT; CDR2 reads SNEGSKA (reference sequence). CDR3 sequence: CSAREGVGYSPLHF. CDR3 coding DNA: TGCAGTGCTAGAGAGGGCGTGGGGTATTCACCTCTCCACTTT.

This clonotype was counted many times. This rearrangement joins TRBV6-6 to TRBJ2-7, with 11 bases that match TRBD2. V was pared by 6 bases and J by 3 bases, with 10 bases of the junction left unmatched. Germline CDR1 is MNHNY and CDR2 is SVGAGI (reference sequence). This CDR3 has 16 residues. CDR3 in DNA: TGTGCCAGCAGCCGGACCCGACTAGCGGGGAACTACGAGCAGTACTTC. It yields the protein CASSRTRLAGNYEQYF.

Notes on this clonotype: A read error may account for a junction end that differs from germline. The rearrangement uses TRBV20-1 and TRBJ2-5, with D hard to call. The germline V gene encodes CDR1 DFQATT and CDR2 SNEGSKA (reference sequence). The CDR3 has 13 amino acids. The CDR3 spells CSAGDNLQETQYF. CDR3 in DNA: TGCAGTGCTGGAGACAATCTCCAAGAGACCCAGTACTTC.

V usage is TRBV28 and J usage is TRBJ2-7; D gene ambiguous. This CDR3 comprises 13 residues. The ends were cut back, 6 bases at V and 4 bases at J, with 13 bases in the middle. CDR1 MDHEN and CDR2 SYDVKM come from the germline V gene. This CDR3 reads CASSSPVRYEQYF. The CDR3 nucleotides are TGTGCCAGCAGCTCGCCGGTCCGTTACGAGCAGTACTTC. Full variable domain (remainder filled in from reference TRBV28 and TRBJ2-7): DVKVTQSSRYLVKRTGEKVFLECVQDMDHENMFWYRQDPGLGLRLIYFSYDVKMKEKGDIPEGYSVSREKKERFSLILESASTNQTSMYLCASSSPVRYEQYFGPGTRLTVT.

This clonotype has at least ten counts. The rearrangement joins TRBV2 to TRBJ2-6; D gene uncertain. The CDR3 has 14 residues. Germline lookup yields CDR1 SNHLY and CDR2 FYNNEI. V gave up 7 bases and J gave up 7 bases, with 14 bases separating them. CDR3 sequence (DNA): TGTGCCAGCACCCGGACCGTAGGAGCCAACGTCCTGACTTTC. As protein: CASTRTVGANVLTF.

This clonotype was picked up many times. The chain carries TRBV20-1 and TRBJ2-7, with TRBD2 matching over 11 bases. J gave up 5 bases and V 5 bases, and 8 bases lay outside the gene matches. The CDR3 has 14 amino acids. CDR1 is DFQATT, CDR2 SNEGSKA, per germline (reference sequence). The CDR3 sequence is CSADSGRVENEQYF. CDR3 DNA: TGCAGTGCTGATAGCGGGAGGGTGGAAAACGAGCAGTACTTC.

The genes are TRBV6-6 and TRBJ1-4; D not resolved. Trimming removed 1 base from V and 7 bases from J, with 4 bases in between. CDR1 and CDR2 (germline): MNHNY, SVGAGI (reference sequence). The CDR3 is 12 amino acids. Here the CDR3 reads CASSYYGEKLFF. The CDR3 DNA reads as TGTGCCAGCAGTTACTATGGTGAAAAACTGTTTTTT.

This clonotype came up many times. The gene calls are TRBV7-8 and TRBJ2-3; a weak D match, TRBD2 (6 bases). The ends were cut back, 2 bases at V and 1 base at J, with 10 bases in the middle. This CDR3 region has 15 residues. From germline, CDR1 is SGHVS and CDR2 FQNEAQ. CDR3 in DNA: TGTGCCAGCAGCTTACTAGCGTCGGGCACAGATACGCAGTATTTT. This translates into CASSLLASGTDTQYF.

This clonotype was observed many times. The chain recombines TRBV6-6 with TRBJ2-3, with unresolved D. Trimming left V 4 bases short and J 6 bases short, with 14 bases between. The germline gives CDR1 MNHNY, CDR2 SVGAGI (reference sequence). This CDR3 has 14 amino acids. CDR3 amino acids: CASSSGSLGDTQYF. The CDR3 DNA reads as TGTGCCAGCAGTTCCGGGTCCTTGGGTGATACGCAGTATTTT.

This clonotype showed up many times. The chain couples TRBV6-1 to TRBJ2-1, with 8 bases identical to TRBD2. The CDR3 has 13 amino acids. Germline V lookup: CDR1 MNHNS, CDR2 SASEGT. The trim removed 6 bases at V and 8 bases at J, leaving 6 bases unmatched. This CDR3 reads CASRPGLGYEQFF. As DNA, the CDR3 is TGTGCCAGCAGACCGGGACTAGGGTATGAGCAGTTCTTC.

This clonotype was picked up many times. V usage is TRBV5-1 and J usage is TRBJ1-1; TRBD1 might be the D (5 bases). CDR1 SGHRS and CDR2 YFSETQ come from the germline V gene. Trimming cost V 1 base and J 11 bases, with 18 bases left between them. The CDR3 totals 14 residues. As DNA, the CDR3 is TGCGCCAGCAGCTTGATCGGGGGGTCTTTTCTGGCTTTCTTT. Its translation is CASSLIGGSFLAFF.

The V call is TRBV7-2, the J call TRBJ1-2; 7 bases agree with TRBD1. J gave up 3 bases and V 3 bases, and 4 bases lay outside the gene matches. The CDR3 loop spans 14 amino acids. Germline V gives CDR1 SGHTA, CDR2 FQGNSA. The CDR3 here is CASSLTGLYYGYTF. The DNA of the CDR3 is TGTGCCAGCAGCTTGACAGGGCTTTACTATGGCTACACCTTC.

The chain employs TRBV2 and TRBJ1-4, with D possibly matching TRBD1 (5 bases). This CDR3 spans 13 amino acids. Looked up from germline, CDR1 is SNHLY and CDR2 is FYNNEI. Trimming cost V 3 bases and J 8 bases, with 10 bases left between them. The CDR3 here is CASSDGGLEKLFF. The CDR3 DNA is TGTGCCAGCAGTGACGGGGGTTTGGAAAAACTGTTTTTT.

This clonotype appeared many times. The chain joins TRBV6-6 to TRBJ1-1; D gene ambiguous. V shed 0 bases and J shed 4 bases, with 6 bases lying between them. The length of the CDR3 is 13 residues. Germline V lookup: CDR1 MNHNY, CDR2 SVGAGI (reference sequence). In DNA, the CDR3 is TGTGCCAGCAGTTACTCGAAGGGCACTGAAGCTTTCTTT. Its translation: CASSYSKGTEAFF.

This clonotype was detected ten times or more. The V and J genes are TRBV11-2 and TRBJ2-7; perhaps TRBD2 as D (6 bases). Between the trimmed V and J ends, which lost 2 bases and 4 bases, there was a span of 12 bases. Germline-derived CDR1 and CDR2 are SGHAT and FQNNGV. The CDR3 has 14 residues. The CDR3 protein is CASSLTRLVYEQYF. DNA for the CDR3: TGTGCCAGCAGCTTAACTCGACTAGTGTACGAGCAGTACTTC.

In regard to this clonotype: It may be a read error: a sequence one base away is much more abundant. The chain joins TRBV5-1 to TRBJ2-1; the match to TRBD1 covers 8 bases. This CDR3 has 17 residues. The V gene's germline CDR1 is SGHRS and CDR2 YFSETQ. The CDR3 coding sequence is TGCGCCAGCAGCTTGGGACAGGGGAAAGATTTAAGGAATGAGCAGCTCTTC. This encodes CASSLGQGKDLRNEQLF.

The chain employs TRBV12-3 or TRBV12-4 and TRBJ2-1, with D perhaps matching TRBD2 (5 bases). The CDR3 covers 15 residues. V dropped 6 bases and J dropped 3 bases, with 15 bases sitting between them. The CDR3 spells CASRRAGLNYNEQFF. The CDR3 bases are TGTGCCAGCAGGAGAGCCGGACTCAACTACAATGAGCAGTTCTTC.

The gene calls are TRBV24-1 and TRBJ2-5; 9 bases line up with TRBD2. J was trimmed by 2 bases and V by 4 bases; bases with no gene match: 7. In germline, CDR1 is KGHDR, CDR2 SFDVKD. The CDR3 covers 16 residues. Written as DNA, the CDR3 is TGTGCCACCAGTGACGCCGGGACTAGCCCTCAAGAGACCCAGTACTTC. This codes for CATSDAGTSPQETQYF.

In its sample, this clonotype was seen a few times. V gene TRBV10-1 combines with J gene TRBJ2-3; tentative D call: TRBD2 (6 bases). The V gene's germline CDR1 is WNHNN and CDR2 SYGVQD (reference sequence). The germline V and J ends were trimmed by 3 bases and 2 bases, with 9 bases remaining between them. CDR3 length equals 14 residues. The CDR3 bases are TGCGCCAGCAGTGACGCGGGGATCACAGATACGCAGTATTTT. Translated, it gives CASSDAGITDTQYF.

The table lists this clonotype with a few counts. The chain uses TRBV29-1 and TRBJ2-3; D is possibly TRBD1 (5 bases). Germline-derived CDR1 and CDR2 are SQVTM and ANQGSEA. The CDR3 consists of 13 residues. With 7 bases removed from V and 2 bases from J, the gap between germline ends came to 13 bases. The CDR3 loop is CSGGRDNTDTQYF. In nucleotides, the CDR3 is TGCAGCGGCGGCAGGGATAACACAGATACGCAGTATTTT.